This T cell receptor beta chain derives from a study of blood T cell repertoires in COVID-19. About the research overall: The origin of the acute and convalescent COVID-19 samples was the United States, Italy and Spain.

Per the original methods: Amplification with reference gene primers provided the estimates of nucleated cell counts. Profiling relied on immunoSEQ multiplex PCR, and the TCRdb table lists in-frame clones only, not all of them. V and J calls and clone size come straight from that table; D and trimming were deduced from the DNA. The sample lists some 57,000 clones, roughly 87% seen once, with 9.5% to 13% in the top ten. Sequenced sample: peripheral blood. The sequence came from a human donor in a cohort sampled during active COVID-19.

The CDR3 DNA reads TGTGCCACCAGTGATACCAAGACAGGGGATGGCACTGAAGCTTTCTTT. Protein sequence: CATSDTKTGDGTEAFF. The rearrangement uses TRBV24-1 and TRBJ1-1, with 8 bases fitting TRBD1. The CDR3 runs to 16 residues. CDR1 and CDR2 from the germline V gene are KGHDR and SFDVKD. Trimming removed 3 bases from V and 4 bases from J; junction bases left unmatched: 9.